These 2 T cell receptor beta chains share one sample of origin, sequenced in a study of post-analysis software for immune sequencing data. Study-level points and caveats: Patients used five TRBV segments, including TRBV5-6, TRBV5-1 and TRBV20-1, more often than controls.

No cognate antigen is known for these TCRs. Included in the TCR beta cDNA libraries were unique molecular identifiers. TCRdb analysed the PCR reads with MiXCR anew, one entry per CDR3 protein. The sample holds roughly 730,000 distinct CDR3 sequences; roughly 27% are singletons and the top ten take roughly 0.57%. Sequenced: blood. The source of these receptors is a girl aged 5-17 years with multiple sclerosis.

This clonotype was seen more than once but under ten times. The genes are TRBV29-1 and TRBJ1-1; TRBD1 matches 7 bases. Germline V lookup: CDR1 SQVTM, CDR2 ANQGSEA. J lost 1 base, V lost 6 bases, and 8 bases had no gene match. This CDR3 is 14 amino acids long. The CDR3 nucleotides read TGCAGCGTGGGAGAGGGGGCTGGGAACACTGAAGCTTTCTTT. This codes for CSVGEGAGNTEAFF.

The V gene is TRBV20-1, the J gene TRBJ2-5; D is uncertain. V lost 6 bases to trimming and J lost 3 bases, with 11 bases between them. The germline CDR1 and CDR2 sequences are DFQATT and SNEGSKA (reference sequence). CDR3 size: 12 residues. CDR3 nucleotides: TGCAGTGCCCTTAGCTCGGAAGAGACCCAGTACTTC. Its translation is CSALSSEETQYF.